The rows below give T cell receptor beta chains drawn from one sample of a study of T cells in Graves' hyperthyroidism and ophthalmopathy. TCRdb independently ran MiXCR on the multiplex PCR reads; one entry per CDR3 protein. The sample includes approximately 430,000 distinct CDR3 sequences, more than 15% seen only once; the top ten take approximately 7.5%. Sample: blood. These receptors were taken from a woman younger than 30 with Graves' hyperthyroidism. CDR3s include the opening cysteine and the closing phenylalanine or tryptophan. A D gene is named only where the DNA matches it firmly. Only part of the rows carry a size: once, few, many, or a class if the clone is expanded.

CDR3 protein	CDR3 DNA	D gene	clone size	V gene	J gene
CSARAGTGVGGNTIYF	TGCAGTGCTAGAGCCGGGACAGGGGTTGGAGGAAACACCATATATTTT	TRBD1	.	TRBV20-1	TRBJ1-3
CASGPRRGHLEQYF	TGTGCCAGCGGCCCACGGCGGGGGCATCTCGAGCAGTACTTC	.	.	TRBV7-9	TRBJ2-7
CASILSGRSFSGANVLTF	TGTGCCAGCATTCTTAGCGGGAGGTCCTTCTCTGGGGCCAACGTCCTGACTTTC	TRBD2	few	TRBV6-1	TRBJ2-6
CSALGQGGAEAFF	TGCAGTGCATTGGGACAGGGAGGGGCTGAAGCTTTCTTT	TRBD1	.	TRBV20-1	TRBJ1-1
CASSSRGSLGGYTF	TGTGCCAGCAGCTCTAGAGGGTCTCTGGGGGGCTACACCTTC	.	many	TRBV6-1	TRBJ1-2
CANTQAASGNTDTQYF	TGTGCCAACACCCAGGCGGCTAGCGGAAACACAGATACGCAGTATTTT	TRBD2	.	TRBV27	TRBJ2-3
CASREKAGGSSYEQYF	TGTGCCAGCAGAGAGAAAGCGGGAGGGAGCTCCTACGAGCAGTACTTC	TRBD2	.	TRBV2	TRBJ2-7
CASSPTHPPKLFF	TGTGCCAGCAGTCCCACACACCCCCCAAAACTGTTTTTT	.	.	TRBV6-1	TRBJ1-4
CAISGDRVNQPQHF	TGTGCCATCAGTGGGGACAGGGTCAATCAGCCCCAGCATTTT	TRBD1	many	TRBV10-3	TRBJ1-5
CASSLVGPPDGYTF	TGCGCCAGCAGCTTGGTTGGCCCCCCGGATGGCTACACCTTC	.	few	TRBV5-1	TRBJ1-2
CASLIGIQPTTDTQYF	TGTGCCAGTCTCATCGGGATCCAGCCTACCACAGATACGCAGTATTTT	.	.	TRBV5-5	TRBJ2-3
CASSLSLAADYNEQFF	TGTGCCAGCAGTTTATCCCTAGCGGCCGATTACAATGAGCAGTTCTTC	TRBD2	.	TRBV13	TRBJ2-1
CSVMGQNYEQYF	TGCAGCGTGATGGGACAGAACTACGAGCAGTACTTC	TRBD1	many	TRBV29-1	TRBJ2-7
CASSESWLATLSYNEQFF	TGTGCCAGCAGTGAATCGTGGCTAGCGACACTCTCCTACAATGAGCAGTTCTTC	.	many	TRBV2	TRBJ2-1
CASSDFRYSGNTIYF	TGTGCCAGCAGTGATTTCAGATACTCTGGAAACACCATATATTTT	.	few	TRBV2	TRBJ1-3
CASCGTAGNTIYF	TGTGCCAGCTGTGGGACAGCTGGAAACACCATATATTTT	TRBD1	few	TRBV12-3/TRBV12-4	TRBJ1-3
CASSPFDRGGGNTIYF	TGTGCCAGCTCACCATTCGACAGGGGAGGCGGAAACACCATATATTTT	TRBD1	many	TRBV18	TRBJ1-3
CASSAGVRGYTF	TGTGCCAGCAGTGCAGGGGTTCGTGGCTACACCTTC	.	many	TRBV27	TRBJ1-2
CASSQVRDIRETQYF	TGCGCCAGCAGCCAAGTCAGGGATATTAGAGAGACCCAGTACTTC	.	few	TRBV4-1	TRBJ2-5
CSAPGLAGGRSSYNEQFF	TGCAGTGCTCCGGGACTAGCGGGGGGGCGCAGCTCCTACAATGAGCAGTTCTTC	TRBD2	many	TRBV20-1	TRBJ2-1
CASSTGQLNEKLFF	TGTGCCAGCAGCACTGGACAGCTTAATGAAAAACTGTTTTTT	.	.	TRBV7-9	TRBJ1-4
CSARVFGQGRQETQYF	TGCAGTGCTAGAGTTTTCGGACAGGGGAGGCAAGAGACCCAGTACTTC	TRBD1	.	TRBV20-1	TRBJ2-5
CASSQGTGLGPQHF	TGCGCCAGCAGCCAAGGCACAGGGCTGGGGCCCCAGCATTTT	.	many	TRBV4-1	TRBJ1-5
CASSYMGGDEPRGGGYTF	TGTGCCAGCAGTTACATGGGAGGGGATGAACCTCGGGGGGGTGGCTACACCTTC	.	few	TRBV6-5	TRBJ1-2
CASIRTGFPQPQHF	TGTGCCAGCATCCGCACAGGGTTCCCTCAGCCCCAGCATTTT	.	.	TRBV5-4	TRBJ1-5
CASPPGRSTDTQYF	TGTGCCAGCCCCCCGGGACGGAGCACAGATACGCAGTATTTT	.	many	TRBV6-1	TRBJ2-3
CASSAGQVQETQYF	TGTGCCAGCAGTGCGGGACAGGTTCAAGAGACCCAGTACTTC	TRBD1	.	TRBV2	TRBJ2-5
CASSLARQGTDTQYF	TGTGCCAGCAGCTTAGCGAGGCAGGGCACAGATACGCAGTATTTT	.	many	TRBV7-2	TRBJ2-3
CASSVGRGPYNEQFF	TGTGCCAGCAGTGTCGGCAGGGGGCCTTACAATGAGCAGTTCTTC	TRBD1	few	TRBV25-1	TRBJ2-1
CASSLYTGQINTGELFF	TGCGCCAGCAGCTTGTATACCGGACAGATTAACACCGGGGAGCTGTTTTTT	.	.	TRBV5-1	TRBJ2-2
CASSLGGKVNTIYF	TGTGCCAGCAGCTTAGGGGGGAAGGTAAACACCATATATTTT	.	.	TRBV11-3	TRBJ1-3
CASSLGPWREGGQYF	TGCGCCAGCAGCTTGGGGCCATGGAGGGAGGGCGGCCAGTACTTC	TRBD2	many	TRBV5-1	TRBJ2-5
CASSSGMMGIPQHF	TGTGCCAGCAGCTCGGGGATGATGGGGATACCCCAGCATTTT	.	many	TRBV5-6	TRBJ1-5
CASSYSRSQGAGYTF	TGTGCCAGCAGTTACTCGAGAAGTCAGGGAGCTGGCTACACCTTC	.	many	TRBV6-6	TRBJ1-2
CASSPGSGGQYNEQFF	TGTGCCAGCTCACCAGGTTCGGGAGGGCAATACAATGAGCAGTTCTTC	TRBD2	few	TRBV18	TRBJ2-1
CASKGQGVYEQYF	TGTGCCAGCAAGGGACAGGGAGTCTACGAGCAGTACTTC	TRBD1	many	TRBV6-1	TRBJ2-7
CASSQGYRGTDTQYF	TGTGCCAGCAGCCAAGGTTACCGGGGGACAGATACGCAGTATTTT	.	many	TRBV3-1	TRBJ2-3
CASSYPPGQGLSTDTQYF	TGCGCCAGCAGCTACCCCCCGGGACAGGGGCTTAGCACAGATACGCAGTATTTT	TRBD1	.	TRBV5-1	TRBJ2-3
CASRAGTDGSPYEQYF	TGTGCCAGCAGAGCTGGGACCGATGGTTCTCCCTACGAGCAGTACTTC	.	.	TRBV6-1	TRBJ2-7
CASSWNRDPTYEQYF	TGCGCCAGCAGCTGGAACAGGGACCCCACCTACGAGCAGTACTTC	.	many	TRBV5-1	TRBJ2-7
CASSSDARNTIYF	TGTGCCAGCAGTTCCGACGCCCGAAACACCATATATTTT	.	many	TRBV12-3/TRBV12-4	TRBJ1-3
CASSDTSGSTGELFF	TGTGCCAGCAGTGACACTAGCGGGAGCACCGGGGAGCTGTTTTTT	TRBD2	many	TRBV6-4	TRBJ2-2